These 14 T cell receptor beta chains were sequenced from one sample in a study of Ad26.COV2.S vaccination and SARS-CoV-2 variants. Noted treatment: 15 to 20 received Ad26.COV2.S at low or high dose, single or two shots; 5 received placebo; per-sample allocation not given. Collection of samples fell on day 63 after the first vaccine or placebo injection. The data were produced by immunoSEQ multiplex PCR, yet TCRdb's version contains in-frame clones alone and is incomplete. The sample holds a few hundred thousand clones, approximately 87% seen once. The specimen comprised peripheral blood, sampled in a trial of Ad26.COV2.S vaccine versus placebo. These receptors were taken from a person aged 18-65 years who received the Ad26.COV2.S COVID-19 vaccine or a placebo.

The chain combines TRBV15 with TRBJ2-5, with D perhaps assigned TRBD1 or TRBD2 (5 bases each). CDR1 is LNHNV, CDR2 YYDKDF, per germline (reference sequence). The CDR3 totals 15 residues. Trimming stripped 0 bases from V and 5 bases from J, with 13 bases between. The DNA for the CDR3 is TGTGCCACCAGCAGAGATCTAGGGACCGGGGAGACCCAGTACTTC. Protein sequence: CATSRDLGTGETQYF. Drawing the rest from reference TRBV15 and TRBJ2-5, the complete variable domain is DAMVIQNPRYQVTQFGKPVTLSCSQTLNHNVMYWYQQKSSQAPKLLFHYYDKDFNNEADTPDNFQSRRPNTSFCFLDIRSPGLGDTAMYLCATSRDLGTGETQYFGPGTRLLVL.

The chain joins TRBV30 to TRBJ2-7, with D tentatively TRBD1 (6 bases). Per germline, CDR1 GTSNPN and CDR2 SVGIG (reference sequence). Trimming removed 5 bases from V and 5 bases from J, with 16 bases in between. CDR3 length: 13 residues. The CDR3 nucleotides are TGTGCCTGGGGGGGCCCATCTGTTCACGAGCAGTACTTC. It encodes CAWGGPSVHEQYF.

The chain joins TRBV7-2 to TRBJ2-6, with D unresolved. Per germline, CDR1 SGHTA and CDR2 FQGNSA. V was cut by 3 bases and J by 1 base, with 10 bases left in between. The CDR3 extends over 16 amino acids. CDR3 amino acids: CASSLYSSSGANVLTF. CDR3 bases: TGTGCCAGCAGCTTGTACTCCTCATCTGGGGCCAACGTCCTGACTTTC.

J is TRBJ1-1 and V is TRBV19; TRBD1 agrees at 8 bases. There are 14 residues in the CDR3. The ends lost 5 bases at V and 3 bases at J; junction bases unmatched: 5. CDR1 is LNHDA and CDR2 is SQIVND in the germline V gene (reference sequence). This chain's CDR3 is CASSPQQGDTEAFF. CDR3 nucleotides: TGTGCCAGTAGTCCTCAACAGGGGGACACTGAAGCTTTCTTT. Supplemented by reference TRBV19 and TRBJ1-1, the full variable domain reads DGGITQSPKYLFRKEGQNVTLSCEQNLNHDAMYWYRQDPGQGLRLIYYSQIVNDFQKGDIAEGYSVSREKKESFPLTVTSAQKNPTAFYLCASSPQQGDTEAFFGQGTRLTVV.

V usage is TRBV24-1 and J usage is TRBJ2-1; 9 positions agree with TRBD1. CDR1 is KGHDR, CDR2 SFDVKD, per germline. The CDR3 spans 14 residues. V lost 9 bases, J lost 2 bases, and 4 bases stayed unmatched. CDR3 DNA: TGTGCCACCTCCGGGACAGGGACCTACAATGAGCAGTTCTTC. Protein sequence: CATSGTGTYNEQFF.

The gene calls are TRBV7-2 and TRBJ2-1; D ambiguous. Trimming took off 1 base at V and 2 bases at J, with 18 bases between the two ends. This CDR3 contains 18 residues. Germline V CDR1 and CDR2: SGHTA, FQGNSA. Here the CDR3 DNA reads TGTGCCAGCAGCTTAGGGGTTAAAATTGCAACCGCCTACAATGAGCAGTTCTTC. Its translation is CASSLGVKIATAYNEQFF.

The rearrangement links TRBV28 to TRBJ1-5; D is uncertain. V lost 2 bases to trimming and J lost 7 bases, with 6 bases between them. Germline V gene sequence: CDR1 MDHEN, CDR2 SYDVKM. The CDR3 is made up of 12 amino acids. CDR3 loop: CASSLAAQPQHF. The CDR3, as DNA: TGTGCCAGCAGTTTAGCGGCGCAGCCCCAGCATTTT.

V is TRBV4-1 and J is TRBJ1-3, with a possible D match to TRBD1 (6 bases). The germline gives CDR1 MGHRA, CDR2 YSYEKL. V gave up 6 bases and J gave up 0 bases, with 18 bases separating them. This CDR3 spans 17 amino acids. Here the CDR3 DNA reads TGCGCCAGCAGACCGGTGGGCGGGGGGCACTCTGGAAACACCATATATTTT. Protein product: CASRPVGGGHSGNTIYF.

The table lists this clone with a few counts. The chain uses TRBV12-3 or TRBV12-4 and TRBJ2-2; D is ambiguous. This CDR3 has 13 residues. The germline V and J ends were trimmed by 3 bases and 3 bases, with 5 bases remaining between them. This CDR3 is CASSFRDTGELFF. DNA of the CDR3: TGTGCCAGCAGTTTTCGTGACACCGGGGAGCTGTTTTTT.

This rearrangement joins TRBV3-1 (or the pseudogene TRBV3-2) to TRBJ2-3; TRBD2 agrees at 8 bases. CDR1 and CDR2 from the germline V gene are LGHDT and YNNKEL (reference sequence). V shed 4 bases and J 2 bases; nucleotides not matched to a gene: 5. The CDR3 spans 15 residues. CDR3 amino acids: CASSPQRGYTDTQYF. As DNA, the CDR3 is TGTGCCAGCAGCCCGCAGCGGGGGTACACAGATACGCAGTATTTT.

The chain combines TRBV6-1 with TRBJ1-3; D is possibly TRBD1 (6 bases). The germline gives CDR1 MNHNS, CDR2 SASEGT. This CDR3 has 15 amino acids. The V end lost 0 bases, the J end lost 2 bases, and 8 bases lay between the germline ends. Written as DNA, the CDR3 is TGTGCCAGCAGTGAAGCGGACAGTACTGGAAACACCATATATTTT. Translating it yields CASSEADSTGNTIYF.

This chain links TRBV7-2 with TRBJ1-5; unclear D gene. This CDR3 contains 14 residues. Trimming left V 2 bases short and J 6 bases short, with 11 bases between. Germline values: CDR1 SGHTA, CDR2 FQGNSA. For the CDR3, the DNA is TGTGCCAGCAGCTTACGGTTCATCGGTCAGCCCCAGCATTTT. Protein sequence: CASSLRFIGQPQHF.

This chain uses TRBV28 with TRBJ2-7; D assignment may be TRBD1 or TRBD2 (5 bases each). CDR1 MDHEN and CDR2 SYDVKM come from the germline V gene. V was cut by 5 bases and J by 2 bases, with 10 bases left in between. The CDR3 is made up of 13 amino acids. The CDR3 sequence: CASSGTSPYEQYF. In nucleotides, the CDR3 is TGTGCCAGCAGTGGGACGTCCCCCTACGAGCAGTACTTC.

Note on this clone: Other nucleotide sequences from this sample produce the same CDR3. This chain joins TRBV10-2 and TRBJ2-7; D gene unclear. This CDR3 contains 11 residues. The germline gives CDR1 WSHSY, CDR2 SAAADI. Trimming stripped 0 bases from V and 7 bases from J, with 4 bases between. Written as DNA, the CDR3 is TGCGCCAGCAGTGAGTCGCGGGAGCAGTACTTC. Its translation is CASSESREQYF.